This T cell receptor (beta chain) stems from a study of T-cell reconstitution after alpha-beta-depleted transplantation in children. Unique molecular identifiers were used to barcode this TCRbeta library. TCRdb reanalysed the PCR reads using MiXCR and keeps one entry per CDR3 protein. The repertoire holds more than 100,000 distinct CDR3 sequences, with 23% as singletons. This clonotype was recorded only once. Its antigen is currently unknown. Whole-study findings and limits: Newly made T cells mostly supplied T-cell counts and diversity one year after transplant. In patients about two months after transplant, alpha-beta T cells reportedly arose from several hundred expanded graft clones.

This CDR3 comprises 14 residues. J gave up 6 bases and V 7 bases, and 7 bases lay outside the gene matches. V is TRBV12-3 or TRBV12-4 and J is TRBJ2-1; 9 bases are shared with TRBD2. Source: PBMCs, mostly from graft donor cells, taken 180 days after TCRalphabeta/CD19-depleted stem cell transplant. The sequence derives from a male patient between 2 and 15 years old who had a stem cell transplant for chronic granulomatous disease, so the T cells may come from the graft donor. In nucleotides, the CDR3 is TGTGCCAGCACCTATAGCGGGGGCCTCAATGAGCAGTTCTTC. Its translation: CASTYSGGLNEQFF.